The 20 T cell receptor beta chains given below trace back to one sample, sequenced in a study of breast tumors, draining lymph nodes, adjacent tissues. Each CDR3 protein gets one entry after TCRdb re-called the multiplex PCR reads with MiXCR. Counted here are about 270,000 distinct CDR3 sequences, about 30% occurring once; the ten biggest clones make up over 0.95%. Breast cancer patients provided tissue from their axillary draining lymph nodes. Sample: axillary lymph node tissue. Every receptor here comes from a female donor with breast cancer. Some clones in this sample may be carry-over from other donors' samples.

Ten or more counts support this clonotype. J is TRBJ1-6 and V is TRBV12-5; D is unclear. The CDR3 consists of 12 residues. Trimming removed 0 bases from V and 14 bases from J, with 8 bases in between. Germline V CDR1 and CDR2: LGHNT, FRNRAP. In nucleotides, the CDR3 is TGTGCTAGTGGTTTGGTACCTTCGACCCTCCACTTT. Its protein is CASGLVPSTLHF.

Concerning this clonotype: A clone one base away is much larger, so this may be a read error. The CDR3 DNA reads as TGTGCCCGCAGCTTAAGGGGGCGACCTGGAAACACCATATATTTT. This sequence encodes CARSLRGRPGNTIYF. The V call is TRBV11-2, the J call TRBJ1-3; 7 nucleotides align to TRBD1. This CDR3 has 15 amino acids. Germline-derived CDR1 and CDR2 are SGHAT and FQNNGV.

In this sample, this clonotype turned up many times. The rearrangement uses TRBV10-2 and TRBJ2-5, with 9 bases aligning to TRBD1. With V trimmed by 5 bases and J by 4 bases, 8 bases remained unmatched. Germline V CDR1 and CDR2: WSHSY, SAAADI. This CDR3 region has 15 residues. Written as DNA, the CDR3 is TGCGCCAGCAGTTTGACAGGGGGATTGGGAGAGACCCAGTACTTC. Protein sequence: CASSLTGGLGETQYF.

In its sample, this clonotype was seen a few times. This may stem from a read error, because a much larger clone lies one nucleotide away. The gene calls are TRBV2 and TRBJ2-1; a possible D gene is TRBD2 (7 bases). The CDR3 loop spans 11 amino acids. Germline V lookup: CDR1 SNHLY, CDR2 FYNNEI. V was trimmed by 3 bases and J by 15 bases, leaving 12 bases between them. The CDR3 region has the DNA TGTGCCAGCAGTGAGTACAGGGAGGGGTTCTTC. Protein product: CASSEYREGFF.

On this clonotype itself: This may stem from a read error, because a much larger clone lies one nucleotide away. This chain joins TRBV20-1 and TRBJ2-7, with unresolved D. Germline V gene data show CDR1 as DFQATT and CDR2 as SNEGSKA (reference sequence). The CDR3 extends over 13 amino acids. The CDR3 DNA sequence: TGCAGTGCTAGTGTGCCGGGCACCTACGCGCAGTACTTC. Its translation: CSASVPGTYAQYF.

A few counts support this clonotype. The V and J genes are TRBV6-1 and TRBJ1-5, with a possible D match to TRBD1 (6 bases). Per germline, CDR1 MNHNS and CDR2 SASEGT. V was pared by 3 bases and J by 7 bases, with 16 bases between. This CDR3 region has 15 residues. CDR3 residues: CASSEVQGGWQPQHF. The CDR3 nucleotides are TGTGCCAGCAGTGAGGTACAGGGAGGGTGGCAGCCCCAGCATTTT.

The chain employs TRBV15 and TRBJ1-5; perhaps TRBD1 as D (5 bases). Per the germline V gene, CDR1 is LNHNV and CDR2 is YYDKDF (reference sequence). The CDR3 is 15 amino acids. The V end lost 3 bases, the J end lost 14 bases, and 23 bases lay between the germline ends. The CDR3: CATSRSEGRLRYEHF. CDR3 sequence (DNA): TGTGCCACCAGCAGGTCTGAGGGGAGACTCCGCTACGAGCATTTT.

This chain links TRBV20-1 with TRBJ1-2; 10 bases are shared with TRBD1. The CDR3 runs 14 residues. Germline V gene lookup returns CDR1 DFQATT and CDR2 SNEGSKA (reference sequence). Trimming removed 3 bases from V and 12 bases from J; junction bases left unmatched: 13. The CDR3 DNA reads as TGCAGTGCTAGTCGTGCTGGGACAGGGGTGGGAGACACCTTC. Its protein product is CSASRAGTGVGDTF.

This clonotype was observed at least ten times. The chain has TRBV9 and TRBJ1-3; D is uncertain. The CDR3 loop spans 15 amino acids. CDR1 is SGDLS, CDR2 YYNGEE, per germline. Trimming took off 0 bases at V and 1 base at J, with 8 bases between the two ends. The CDR3 region has the DNA TGTGCCAGCAGCGTAGTGGGTGGGTCTGGAAACACCATATATTTT. It specifies CASSVVGGSGNTIYF.

As concerns this clonotype: A much larger clone differs by one base, so this may be a read error. This chain connects TRBV12-3 or TRBV12-4 to TRBJ2-7; 8 bases map to TRBD1. V lost 6 bases, J lost 3 bases, and 4 bases stayed unmatched. The CDR3 is 13 amino acids. CDR3 sequence: CASRGTGFYEQYF. CDR3 DNA sequence: TGTGCCAGCAGAGGGACAGGATTCTACGAGCAGTACTTC.

This clonotype was observed a handful of times. One end of the junction fails to match germline, which may point to a read error. The chain couples TRBV28 to TRBJ2-5; D ambiguous. The germline V gene has CDR1 MDHEN and CDR2 SYDVKM. This CDR3 is built from 13 residues. In DNA form, the CDR3 reads TGTGCCAGCAGAGAACAGCCGAAGGAGACCCTGTACTTC. Residues: CASREQPKETLYF.

The chain uses TRBV7-9 and TRBJ2-5; the match to TRBD2 covers 7 bases. Germline V CDR1 and CDR2: SEHNR, FQNEAQ (reference sequence). CDR3 size: 13 residues. The V segment lost 2 bases and the J segment 10 bases; nucleotides outside the gene matches: 7. CDR3 loop: CASSLSWGGIQYF. CDR3 sequence (DNA): TGTGCCAGCAGCTTATCGTGGGGGGGGATCCAGTACTTC.

Of note for this clonotype: This clone may be a read error of a much larger clone one base away. The CDR3 sequence: CSAGNGRETPYF. The CDR3 DNA follows: TGCAGTGCTGGAAATGGAAGAGAGACCCCGTACTTC. V usage is TRBV20-1 and J usage is TRBJ2-5; D ambiguous. The germline V gene has CDR1 DFQATT and CDR2 SNEGSKA (reference sequence). The CDR3 has 12 amino acids.

As DNA, the CDR3 is TGTGCCAGCAGCCTACCCGGGACTAGCGGGAGTGGTTACAATGAGCAGTTCTTC. As protein: CASSLPGTSGSGYNEQFF. V gene TRBV11-3 combines with J gene TRBJ2-1; TRBD2 aligns across 14 bases. Trimming at V came to 5 bases and at J to 4 bases, leaving 10 bases not matched to a gene. Germline assignment: CDR1 SGHNT and CDR2 YENEEA. This CDR3 has 18 amino acids.

This clonotype was observed a handful of times. One end of the junction varies from germline; a read error may be responsible. The chain couples TRBV5-1 to TRBJ2-5; weak D call: TRBD1 (5 bases). Germline V lookup: CDR1 SGHRS, CDR2 YFSETQ. The CDR3 spans 14 residues. DNA of the CDR3: TGCGCCAGCAGCTTACGGCCAGGGCAAGACACCCAGTACTTC. Translated, it gives CASSLRPGQDTQYF.

This clonotype was seen ten or more times. The chain links TRBV7-2 to TRBJ2-3; TRBD1 matches 9 bases. The CDR3 is 15 residues long. Germline-derived CDR1 and CDR2 are SGHTA and FQGNSA. Trimming removed 4 bases from V and 10 bases from J; junction bases left unmatched: 12. In DNA, the CDR3 is TGTGCCAGCAGCTCCCGGACAGGGGAGAGACGTCCGCAGTATTTT. It translates to CASSSRTGERRPQYF.

This clonotype showed up just a few times. This could be a read error, since a much larger clone is one nucleotide away. The chain uses TRBV20-1 and TRBJ2-3; D might be TRBD1 or TRBD2, each matching 5 bases. Germline V gene data show CDR1 as DFQATT and CDR2 as SNEGSKA (reference sequence). Between the trimmed V and J ends, which lost 1 base and 2 bases, there was a span of 22 bases. CDR3 length equals 18 residues. Here the CDR3 reads CSARARGMGTGFTDTQYF. The CDR3 DNA follows: TGCAGTGCTAGAGCCCGGGGAATGGGGACCGGTTTCACAGATACGCAGTATTTT.

The table lists this clonotype with many counts. V is TRBV20-1 and J is TRBJ2-7, with 11 nucleotides matching TRBD1. Unmatched junction bases numbered 5, after V lost 4 bases and J lost 3 bases. From germline, CDR1 is DFQATT and CDR2 SNEGSKA (reference sequence). The CDR3 totals 14 residues. In nucleotides, the CDR3 is TGCAGTGCTAAAAGCGGGACAGGGGGCTACGAGCAGTACTTC. Encoded protein: CSAKSGTGGYEQYF.

Regarding this clonotype: A junction end diverges from the germline sequence, so it may reflect a read error. J is TRBJ2-7 and V is TRBV20-1; D possibly matches TRBD1 or TRBD2 (6 bases each). This CDR3 spans 13 amino acids. Germline CDR1 is DFQATT and CDR2 is SNEGSKA (reference sequence). Here the CDR3 DNA reads TGCAGTGCCCAACAGGGACTCTCCTACGGGCAGTACTTC. Amino acid sequence: CSAQQGLSYGQYF.

Concerning this clonotype itself: Compared with germline, one end of the junction differs, possibly owing to a read error. The chain employs TRBV20-1 and TRBJ2-5; 7 nucleotides align to TRBD2. The CDR3 has 12 residues. The germline CDR1 and CDR2 sequences are DFQATT and SNEGSKA (reference sequence). The CDR3 here is CSASSGRETPYF. The CDR3 bases are TGCAGTGCCAGTTCCGGGCGGGAGACCCCGTACTTC.